This T cell receptor (beta chain) was identified during a study of Ad26.COV2.S vaccination and SARS-CoV-2 variants. On the study more broadly: The donor participated in the COV1001 trial, in its Ad26.COV2.S arm. Intramuscular Ad26.COV2.S doses were given once or twice, 56 days apart. General study points: Researchers cautioned that TCR breadth and depth analyses may have underestimated total T cell responses. The study found similar non-spike TCR breadth in vaccine and placebo recipients.

About this clone itself: Its antigen is as yet unknown.

Indicated treatment: roughly 20 received Ad26.COV2.S at low or high dose, single or two shots; about 5 received placebo; per-sample allocation not given. Sampling happened 63 days after the first vaccine or placebo injection. Sequencing used immunoSEQ multiplex PCR; TCRdb keeps in-frame clones, though not all of them. This sample has roughly 510,000 clones, with about 83% found just once. This specimen was peripheral blood, taken in a trial of Ad26.COV2.S vaccine versus placebo. The receptor comes from a person between 18 and 59 years old who received the Ad26.COV2.S COVID-19 vaccine or a placebo.

In DNA form, the CDR3 reads TGCAGCGTGGGAAGGGGCGTGAGACCCCCCTACGAGCAGTACTTC. Translated: CSVGRGVRPPYEQYF. This rearrangement joins TRBV29-1 to TRBJ2-7; D is perhaps TRBD1 (5 bases). This CDR3 contains 15 residues. Trimming left V 6 bases short and J 2 bases short, with 20 bases between. Germline V gives CDR1 SQVTM, CDR2 ANQGSEA.